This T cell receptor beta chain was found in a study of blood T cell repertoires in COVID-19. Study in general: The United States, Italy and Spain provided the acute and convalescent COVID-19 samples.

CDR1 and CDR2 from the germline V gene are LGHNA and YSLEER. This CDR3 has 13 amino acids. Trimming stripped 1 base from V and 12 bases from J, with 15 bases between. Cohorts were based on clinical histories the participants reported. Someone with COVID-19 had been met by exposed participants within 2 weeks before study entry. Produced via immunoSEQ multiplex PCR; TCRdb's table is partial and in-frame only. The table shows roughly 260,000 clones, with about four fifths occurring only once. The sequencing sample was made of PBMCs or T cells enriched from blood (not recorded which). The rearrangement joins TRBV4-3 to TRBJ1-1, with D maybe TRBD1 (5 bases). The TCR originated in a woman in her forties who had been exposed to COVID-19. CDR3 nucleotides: TGCGCCAGCAGCCAAGGCCGGGCGGGGGGACCTTTCTTT. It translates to CASSQGRAGGPFF.